Listed below are T cell receptor beta chains from one sample, sequenced in a study of blood T cell repertoires in COVID-19. Only in-frame clones appear in the TCRdb table, and some are missing; sequencing was by immunoSEQ multiplex PCR. Seen here are approximately 210,000 clones, approximately 77% observed once, and the top ten hold about 3.9%. The sample consisted of peripheral blood. The receptor set was obtained from a woman aged 80 or older with acute or convalescent COVID-19. CDR3s include the opening cysteine and the closing phenylalanine or tryptophan. Each record gives: V gene, D gene, J gene, clone size, CDR3 protein, CDR3 DNA. D genes are given only for firm matches. Clone size is stated in some rows and not others, as once, few, many or a class when expanded.

TRBV5-1	NA	TRBJ1-5	NA	CASSLGMDRNQPQHF	TGCGCCAGCAGCTTGGGGATGGACAGAAATCAGCCCCAGCATTTT
TRBV16	TRBD1	TRBJ1-1	NA	CASSLQTGVNTEAFF	TGTGCCAGCAGCCTTCAGACAGGGGTCAACACTGAAGCTTTCTTT
TRBV3-1/TRBV3-2	TRBD1	TRBJ1-1	NA	CATKGTGGGTEAFF	TGTGCCACCAAGGGGACAGGAGGGGGGACTGAAGCTTTCTTT
TRBV29-1	TRBD2	TRBJ2-1	NA	CSVAGRRGVEQFF	TGCAGCGTTGCGGGTCGGCGGGGGGTAGAGCAGTTCTTC
TRBV15	TRBD1	TRBJ1-4	NA	CATSTGQLTATNEKLFF	TGTGCCACCAGCACGGGACAGCTCACGGCAACTAATGAAAAACTGTTTTTT
TRBV5-6	TRBD1	TRBJ1-4	NA	CASSTNRGINEKLFF	TGTGCCAGCAGCACAAACAGGGGTATTAATGAAAAACTGTTTTTT
TRBV7-3	NA	TRBJ2-1	NA	CASSSSALRGRYNEQFF	TGTGCCAGCTCTTCTTCCGCGTTAAGGGGCCGATACAATGAGCAGTTCTTC
TRBV18	TRBD1	TRBJ1-5	NA	CASSPQDRGLGNQPQHF	TGTGCCAGCTCACCACAAGACAGGGGGCTGGGCAATCAGCCCCAGCATTTT
TRBV11-2	NA	TRBJ2-7	NA	CASRPAGPLGEQYF	TGTGCCAGCAGGCCTGCGGGCCCCCTTGGGGAGCAGTACTTC
TRBV20-1	NA	TRBJ1-5	few	CSASAGTYSNQPQHF	TGCAGTGCTAGTGCCGGGACTTATAGCAATCAGCCCCAGCATTTT
TRBV3-1/TRBV3-2	NA	TRBJ2-3	NA	CASSQLGPSTDTQYF	TGTGCCAGCAGCCAATTGGGGCCTAGCACAGATACGCAGTATTTT
TRBV5-4	NA	TRBJ2-1	NA	CASSFGGIPTNYNEQFF	TGTGCCAGCAGCTTTGGGGGGATCCCCACCAATTACAATGAGCAGTTCTTC
TRBV18	TRBD2	TRBJ2-1	NA	CASSPRSGGGNEQFF	TGTGCCAGCTCACCACGATCCGGGGGGGGGAATGAGCAGTTCTTC
TRBV27	TRBD1	TRBJ1-5	NA	CASSLSGTGYQPQHF	TGTGCCAGCAGTTTATCCGGGACAGGGTATCAGCCCCAGCATTTT
TRBV28	TRBD1	TRBJ1-1	NA	CASSLAGGSNTEAFF	TGTGCCAGCAGTTTAGCAGGGGGATCGAACACTGAAGCTTTCTTT
TRBV5-8	TRBD1	TRBJ1-2	NA	CASSIGQGQGYGYTF	TGTGCCAGCAGCATAGGACAGGGACAAGGCTATGGCTACACCTTC
TRBV7-2	TRBD1	TRBJ1-1	NA	CASSLVVGGQGKTFF	TGTGCCAGCAGCTTAGTGGTCGGCGGACAGGGTAAAACTTTCTTT
TRBV2	TRBD2	TRBJ2-5	NA	CASNLAGGIETQYF	TGTGCCAGCAATCTAGCGGGGGGGATAGAGACCCAGTACTTC